These T cell receptor beta chains were read from a single sample in a study of T-cell reconstitution after alpha-beta-depleted transplantation in children. TCRdb reanalysed the PCR reads using MiXCR and keeps one entry per CDR3 protein. The table has approximately 190,000 distinct CDR3 sequences, about 6% seen once. The specimen comprised PBMCs, sampled before TCRalphabeta/CD19-depleted stem cell transplant. The receptor set was obtained from a girl under two years old with combined immunodeficiency, due to receive a stem cell transplant. Each CDR3 is given with its conserved first and last residue. A D gene is named only where the DNA matches it firmly. Not every row has a clone size; where given, it reads once, few, many or a size class.

v_gene	abundance	d_gene	j_gene	CDR3nt	CDR3aa
TRBV14	NA	TRBD2	TRBJ2-1	TGTGCCAGCAGCCAAGATAAGGTTGGTCTGGCGGGGGGGAATTCAAAGAGCTCCTACAATGAGCAGTTCTTC	CASSQDKVGLAGGNSKSSYNEQFF
TRBV29-1	many	NA	TRBJ2-7	TGCGTTGAGACAGGCCGAACCTACGAGCAGTACTTC	CVETGRTYEQYF
TRBV14	many	NA	TRBJ2-5	TGTGCCAGCAGCCAAGCACCTGTAGGGGGAAAGACCCAGTACTTC	CASSQAPVGGKTQYF
TRBV18	NA	NA	TRBJ1-1	TGTGCCAGCTCACCAAGATTGGAAGGTGTACAAGAAGCTTTCTTT	CASSPRLEGVQEAFF
TRBV28	many	NA	TRBJ2-1	TGTGCCAGCAGTTTTGTCCACAATGAGCAGTTCTTC	CASSFVHNEQFF
TRBV20-1	once	TRBD2	TRBJ2-1	TGCAGTGCTAGTCTTTGGCTAGCGGGGGGCTACAATGAGCAGTTCTTC	CSASLWLAGGYNEQFF
TRBV29-1	many	TRBD1	TRBJ2-3	TGCAGCGGACAGGGTTCGGGCATGAGCACAGATACGCAGTATTTT	CSGQGSGMSTDTQYF
TRBV10-3	many	TRBD2	TRBJ2-5	TGTGCCATCAGTGATAGGACTAGCGGGGAAGAGACCCAGTACTTC	CAISDRTSGEETQYF
TRBV24-1	few	NA	TRBJ2-7	TGTGCCACCAGTGATCCTAGTCACGAGCAGTACTTC	CATSDPSHEQYF
TRBV11-2	many	NA	TRBJ2-5	TGTGCCAGCAGGGAGGGGGGGCCTCCGGAGGAGACCCAGTACTTC	CASREGGPPEETQYF
TRBV29-1	many	TRBD2	TRBJ2-1	TGCAGCGCCTTTGGTACTAGCGGGAGTCGGAATGAGCAGTTCTTC	CSAFGTSGSRNEQFF
TRBV27	many	TRBD1	TRBJ2-7	TGTGCCAGCAGTTTAGGGGACAGGTATAACGAGCAGTACTTC	CASSLGDRYNEQYF